These T cell receptor beta chains were read from a single sample in a study of cytomegalovirus exposure and HLA in healthy donors. Sequenced by immunoSEQ multiplex PCR; TCRdb stores in-frame clones only, minus some. The table has roughly 120,000 clones, around 67% seen once. The material sequenced was PBMCs. All receptors derive from a woman in her forties in good health and CMV-seronegative. Each CDR3 is given with its conserved first and last residue. A D gene is named only where the DNA matches it firmly. Clone sizes are given selectively: once, few, many, or a class where the clone is expanded.

abundance	j_gene	v_gene	d_gene	CDR3nt	CDR3aa
.	TRBJ1-1	TRBV28	TRBD1	TGTGCCAGCAGTTCCCCAGCAGGGGGCTATGAAGCTTTCTTT	CASSSPAGGYEAFF
.	TRBJ2-7	TRBV9	.	TGTGCCAGCAGCGTAGCCCCGGACATCTACGAGCAGTACTTC	CASSVAPDIYEQYF
.	TRBJ1-6	TRBV25-1	.	TGTGCCAGCAGTGATGGGTTAGGGGGTTCACCCCTCCACTTT	CASSDGLGGSPLHF
.	TRBJ1-1	TRBV19	TRBD1	TGTGCCAGCCGGACAGGGGAGGGCACTGAAGCTTTCTTT	CASRTGEGTEAFF
.	TRBJ2-1	TRBV13	.	TGTGCCAGCGGTACTAGAGCGTCAATCGAGCAGTTCTTC	CASGTRASIEQFF
medium-sized	TRBJ2-1	TRBV6-1	TRBD2	TGTGCCAGCAGTTTCGGGACTAGCGGATACAATGAGCAGTTCTTC	CASSFGTSGYNEQFF
.	TRBJ2-7	TRBV7-2	.	TGTGCCAGCAGCCGACTGGGAGGTTACGAGCAGTACTTC	CASSRLGGYEQYF
once	TRBJ1-2	TRBV7-2	.	TGTGCCAGCAGCTTAGTCTGGGGCGACGGCTACACCTTC	CASSLVWGDGYTF
.	TRBJ2-1	TRBV18	TRBD2	TGTGCCAGCTCAAGCCTAGGGACTAGCGTCCACAATGAGCAGTTCTTC	CASSSLGTSVHNEQFF
.	TRBJ1-2	TRBV19	.	TGTGCCAGTGCACTGGCGGGGGCGGGGTGGCGGTATGGCTACACCTTC	CASALAGAGWRYGYTF
.	TRBJ1-1	TRBV28	.	TGTGCCAGCAGTTTCAAGTACGGTGGAGGGCGGTTTCTATTTGCTAACACTGAAGCTTTCTTT	CASSFKYGGGRFLFANTEAFF
.	TRBJ1-2	TRBV7-9	.	TGTGCCAGCAGCGGGGCCCCAGCTTATGGCTACACCTTC	CASSGAPAYGYTF
.	TRBJ1-1	TRBV19	.	TGTGCCAGTACCGACCAGGCAGGCCGGAACACTGAAGCTTTCTTT	CASTDQAGRNTEAFF
.	TRBJ2-1	TRBV11-2	.	TGTGCCAGCAGTAGGGACTCCGGAGTGGAGCAGTTCTTC	CASSRDSGVEQFF
.	TRBJ2-4	TRBV27	.	TGTGCCAGCAGTTCCGGACAGTTTCTAGCCAAAAACATTCAGTACTTC	CASSSGQFLAKNIQYF
.	TRBJ2-3	TRBV19	.	TGTGCCAGTAGTTGGGGACTCCGCACAGATACGCAGTATTTT	CASSWGLRTDTQYF
.	TRBJ2-5	TRBV27	.	TGTGCCAGCAGGACCGGGTGGGAGACCCAGTACTTC	CASRTGWETQYF
.	TRBJ2-7	TRBV27	TRBD1	TGTGCCAGCAGGCCGGGACAGATTTCCTACGAGCAGTACTTC	CASRPGQISYEQYF
.	TRBJ1-5	TRBV27	.	TGTGCCAGCAGTTTAACTACCGGGTCCCCCCCCCAGCATTTT	CASSLTTGSPPQHF
.	TRBJ2-7	TRBV19	.	TGTGCCAGTAGGGGGGCAGCGAGCTCCTACGAGCAGTACTTC	CASRGAASSYEQYF
.	TRBJ1-5	TRBV18	.	TGTGCCAGCTCACCACACAGGGATCACAATCAGCCCCAGCATTTT	CASSPHRDHNQPQHF
.	TRBJ2-7	TRBV9	.	TGTGCCAGCAGCGTAGAGGTCGGAGCACTCTACGAGCAGTACTTC	CASSVEVGALYEQYF
.	TRBJ2-1	TRBV7-9	.	TGTTCCAGCAGCTTGGCGGGGAGCTCCTACAATGAGCAGTTCTTC	CSSSLAGSSYNEQFF
.	TRBJ1-3	TRBV23-1	.	TGCGCCAGCAGTCAATCATGCCCACAGAGCTCTGGAAACACCATATATTTT	CASSQSCPQSSGNTIYF
.	TRBJ2-7	TRBV7-9	.	TGTGCCAGCAGCTTAGCATCAGGGTCCCACGAGCAGTACTTC	CASSLASGSHEQYF
few	TRBJ1-2	TRBV6-7	TRBD1	TGTGCCAGCAGAGGGACAGGGGGCTTAATGGATGGCTACACCTTC	CASRGTGGLMDGYTF
.	TRBJ1-5	TRBV28	.	TGTGCCAGCAGTTGGGGTGGGGCAGTGACGCAGCCCCAGCATTTT	CASSWGGAVTQPQHF
.	TRBJ1-1	TRBV6-6	.	TGTGCCAGCAGTTTTGAGGGCACTGAAGCTTTCTTT	CASSFEGTEAFF
.	TRBJ1-2	TRBV25-1	.	TGTGCCAGCAGTGAATCGGACAGAAACTATGGCTACACCTTC	CASSESDRNYGYTF
.	TRBJ2-6	TRBV4-1	TRBD1	TGCGCCAGTCGGGACAGGTACGAACCTGGGGCCAACGTCCTGACTTTC	CASRDRYEPGANVLTF
few	TRBJ1-3	TRBV14	TRBD1	TGTGCCAGCAGCCTCAGAACGAGGGGGCGCGGAAACACCATATATTTT	CASSLRTRGRGNTIYF
.	TRBJ1-6	TRBV7-9	TRBD1	TGTGCCAGCAGCTTAGCAGGGGGCGGGCCCGGGCCCCTCCACTTT	CASSLAGGGPGPLHF
.	TRBJ1-1	TRBV28	TRBD1	TGTGCCAGCAGTTTAACCGGGACAGGGGAAGCTTTCTTT	CASSLTGTGEAFF
.	TRBJ1-4	TRBV6-5	.	TGTGCCAGCAGTTACATCCCCCCCAGGGCTGAAAAACTGTTTTTT	CASSYIPPRAEKLFF
.	TRBJ2-7	TRBV18	TRBD2	TGTGCCAGCTCACAGCTCCAGCGGGACCCCCCAGGGTACTTC	CASSQLQRDPPGYF
.	TRBJ1-1	TRBV7-8	.	TGTGCCAGCAGCTCCAACCCGTCCGGGTGGAACACTGAAGCTTTCTTT	CASSSNPSGWNTEAFF
.	TRBJ2-6	TRBV9	TRBD1	TGTGCCAGCACGAAGAACAGGGGCGCCGGGGCCAACGTCCTGACTTTC	CASTKNRGAGANVLTF
.	TRBJ1-2	TRBV4-1	.	TGCGCCAGCAGCCCGCTGACATCTACTAACTATGGCTACACCTTC	CASSPLTSTNYGYTF
.	TRBJ2-5	TRBV7-9	TRBD2	TGTGCCAGCAGCTTAGGTGGGCTGGGAGGGAGATCCCAAGAGACCCAGTACTTC	CASSLGGLGGRSQETQYF
few	TRBJ1-2	TRBV6-5	.	TGTGCCAGCAGTTACTCGGAGAAACCTAACTATGGCTACACCTTC	CASSYSEKPNYGYTF